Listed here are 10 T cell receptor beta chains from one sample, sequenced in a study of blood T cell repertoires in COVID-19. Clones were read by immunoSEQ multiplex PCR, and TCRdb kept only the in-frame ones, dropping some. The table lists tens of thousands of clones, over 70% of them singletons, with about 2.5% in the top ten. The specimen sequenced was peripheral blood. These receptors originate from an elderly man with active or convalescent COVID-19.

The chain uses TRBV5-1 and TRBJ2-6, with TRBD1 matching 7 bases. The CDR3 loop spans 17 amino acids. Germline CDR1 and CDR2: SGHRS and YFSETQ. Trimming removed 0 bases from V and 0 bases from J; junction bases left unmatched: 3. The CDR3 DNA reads TGCGCCAGCAGCTTGGGAGGGACAGCCTCTGGGGCCAACGTCCTGACTTTC. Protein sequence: CASSLGGTASGANVLTF.

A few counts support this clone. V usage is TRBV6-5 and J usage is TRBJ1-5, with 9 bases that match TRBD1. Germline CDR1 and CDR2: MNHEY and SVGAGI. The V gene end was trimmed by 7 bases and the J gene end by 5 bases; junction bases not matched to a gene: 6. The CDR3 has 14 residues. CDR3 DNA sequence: TGTGCCAGCATGTTACAGGGGGCCTATCAGCCCCAGCATTTT. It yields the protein CASMLQGAYQPQHF.

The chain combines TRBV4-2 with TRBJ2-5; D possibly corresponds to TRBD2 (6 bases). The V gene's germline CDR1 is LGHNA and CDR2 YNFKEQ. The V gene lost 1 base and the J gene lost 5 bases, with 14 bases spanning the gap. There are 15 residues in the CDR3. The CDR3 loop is CASSQGREDWETQYF. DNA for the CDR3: TGTGCCAGCAGCCAAGGGAGGGAGGATTGGGAGACCCAGTACTTC.

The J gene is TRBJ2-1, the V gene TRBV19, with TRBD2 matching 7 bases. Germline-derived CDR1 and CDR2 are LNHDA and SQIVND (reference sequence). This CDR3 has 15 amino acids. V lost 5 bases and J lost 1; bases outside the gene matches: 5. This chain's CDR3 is CASSWGGPSYNEQFF. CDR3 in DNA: TGTGCCAGTAGTTGGGGGGGACCTTCCTACAATGAGCAGTTCTTC.

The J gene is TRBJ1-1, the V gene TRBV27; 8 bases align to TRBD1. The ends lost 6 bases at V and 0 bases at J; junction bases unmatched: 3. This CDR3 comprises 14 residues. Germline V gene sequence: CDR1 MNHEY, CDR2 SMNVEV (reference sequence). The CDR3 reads CASRSGGLNTEAFF. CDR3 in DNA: TGTGCCAGCAGATCAGGGGGCCTGAACACTGAAGCTTTCTTT.

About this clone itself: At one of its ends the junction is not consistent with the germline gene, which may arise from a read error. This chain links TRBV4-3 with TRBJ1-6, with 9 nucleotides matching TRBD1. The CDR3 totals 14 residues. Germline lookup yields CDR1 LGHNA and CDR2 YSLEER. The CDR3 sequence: CASSQTADRGAPNF. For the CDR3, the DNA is TGCGCCAGCAGCCAGACGGCGGACAGGGGCGCCCCCAACTTT.

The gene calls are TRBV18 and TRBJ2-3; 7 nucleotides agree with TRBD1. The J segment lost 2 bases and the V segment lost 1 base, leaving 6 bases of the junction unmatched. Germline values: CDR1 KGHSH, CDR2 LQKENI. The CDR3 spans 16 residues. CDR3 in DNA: TGTGCCAGCTCACCACAGGGGGCCCTAACCACAGATACGCAGTATTTT. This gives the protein CASSPQGALTTDTQYF.

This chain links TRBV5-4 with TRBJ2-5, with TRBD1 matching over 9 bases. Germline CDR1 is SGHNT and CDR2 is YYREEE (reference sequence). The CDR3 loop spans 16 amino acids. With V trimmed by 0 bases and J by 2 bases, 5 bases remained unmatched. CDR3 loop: CASSLGTGTGQETQYF. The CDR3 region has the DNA TGTGCCAGCAGCTTGGGGACCGGGACAGGGCAAGAGACCCAGTACTTC.

CDR3 loop: CASSYSRQGRDGYTF. The CDR3 region has the DNA TGTGCCAGCAGTTACTCGAGGCAGGGGCGCGATGGCTACACCTTC. The chain has TRBV6-5 and TRBJ1-2; weak D call: TRBD1 (6 bases). The V gene's germline CDR1 is MNHEY and CDR2 SVGAGI. Trimming removed 0 bases at V and 6 bases at J, with 14 bases between. The CDR3 is 15 amino acids.

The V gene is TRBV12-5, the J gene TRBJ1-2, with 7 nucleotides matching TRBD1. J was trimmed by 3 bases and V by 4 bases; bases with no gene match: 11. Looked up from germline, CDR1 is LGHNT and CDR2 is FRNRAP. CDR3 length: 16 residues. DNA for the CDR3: TGTGCTAGTGGTTCGTATCTCAGGGGGAGTGACTATGGCTACACCTTC. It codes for CASGSYLRGSDYGYTF.